The source of this T cell receptor beta chain is a study of spatial heterogeneity in lung cancer. Trimming stripped 4 bases from V and 2 bases from J, with 11 bases between. This CDR3 comprises 14 residues. Germline CDR1 MGHDK, CDR2 SYGVNS. One entry per CDR3 protein results from TCRdb running MiXCR on the 5' RACE reads. This table holds more than 50,000 distinct CDR3 sequences, roughly 6.5% found once. This clonotype was recorded many times. Time point reported: sample taken at primary tumor resection. No cells were sorted before sequencing. The whole RNA sequenced was extracted from tumor, nontumor lung or frozen PBMC.

This sequence originates from a female donor with early-stage non-small cell lung cancer. The source was PBMCs, collected at surgery. The V call is TRBV25-1, the J call TRBJ1-2, with a tentative D call TRBD1 (5 bases). CDR3 amino acids: CASSAGTVNYGYTF. CDR3 DNA: TGTGCCAGCAGTGCCGGGACGGTAAACTATGGCTACACCTTC.